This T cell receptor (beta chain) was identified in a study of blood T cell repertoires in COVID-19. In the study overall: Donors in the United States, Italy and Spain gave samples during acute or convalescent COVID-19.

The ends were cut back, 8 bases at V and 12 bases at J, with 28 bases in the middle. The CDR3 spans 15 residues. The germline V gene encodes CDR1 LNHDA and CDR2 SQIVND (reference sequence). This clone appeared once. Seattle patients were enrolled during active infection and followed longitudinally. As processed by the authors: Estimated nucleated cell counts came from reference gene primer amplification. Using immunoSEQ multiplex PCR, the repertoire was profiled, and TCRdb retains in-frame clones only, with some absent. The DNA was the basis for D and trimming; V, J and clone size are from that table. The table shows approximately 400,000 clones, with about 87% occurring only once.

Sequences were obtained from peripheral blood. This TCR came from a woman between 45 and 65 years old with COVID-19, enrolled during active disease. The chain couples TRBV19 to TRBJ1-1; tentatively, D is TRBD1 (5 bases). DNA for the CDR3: TGTGCCAGTGGGACCTCCGGGGCGGAGGGCTGGGGATCTTTCTTT. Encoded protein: CASGTSGAEGWGSFF. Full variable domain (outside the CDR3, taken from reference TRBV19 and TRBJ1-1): DGGITQSPKYLFRKEGQNVTLSCEQNLNHDAMYWYRQDPGQGLRLIYYSQIVNDFQKGDIAEGYSVSREKKESFPLTVTSAQKNPTAFYLCASGTSGAEGWGSFFGQGTRLTVV.